A selection of T cell receptor beta chains follows, all from one sample in a study of identical twins. TCRdb called the 5' RACE reads again in MiXCR, with one record for every CDR3 protein. The sample lists hundreds of thousands of distinct CDR3 sequences; roughly 20% were seen once. The sample also formed part of further work on T cells expressing NK-cell markers.

The sequenced material came from PBMCs. The receptors shown here come from a woman aged 18-29 years in good health. Both conserved end residues are part of each CDR3. Fields, in order: J gene, clone size, D gene, V gene, CDR3 DNA, CDR3 protein. A D gene is named only where the DNA matches it firmly. Clone size is shown for a subset of rows, as once, few, many or a class of expanded clone.

TRBJ2-1	.	TRBD1	TRBV11-2	TGTGCCAGCAGCTTATTTTTCGGTAGAGACAGGGAGTTCTTC	CASSLFFGRDREFF
TRBJ2-5	many	.	TRBV6-1	TGTGCCAGCAGTGAATTAGGGGGAGAACCAGAGACCCAGTACTTC	CASSELGGEPETQYF
TRBJ2-2	.	.	TRBV12-3/TRBV12-4	TGTGCCAGCAGTAGTCGGGTGGCCTCCGGGGAGCTGTTTTTT	CASSSRVASGELFF
TRBJ2-3	few	.	TRBV5-1	TGCGCCAGCAGCCCCCCGGGGTGGGATACGCAGTATTTT	CASSPPGWDTQYF
TRBJ2-7	.	TRBD1	TRBV15	TGTGCCACCAGCAGAGATAGGGACAGGATCTACGAGCAGTACTTC	CATSRDRDRIYEQYF
TRBJ2-1	few	.	TRBV9	TGTGCCAGCACCCCGCAGGCCGTAGGGGGTGAGCAGTTCTTC	CASTPQAVGGEQFF
TRBJ2-1	.	.	TRBV2	TGTGCCAGCAGTGAAGCATTACCAGGGGCCTACAATGAGCAGTTCTTC	CASSEALPGAYNEQFF
TRBJ1-5	.	.	TRBV20-1	TGCAGTGCTATAGAGGGGGGCAACTCTGAGCCCCAGCATTTT	CSAIEGGNSEPQHF
TRBJ2-6	.	.	TRBV7-6	TGTGCCAGCAGTCTTAGACCAGGGACTGGTCAGGATTTCCTGACTTTC	CASSLRPGTGQDFLTF
TRBJ2-1	.	TRBD2	TRBV5-6	TGTGCCAGCAGCCGGGACTATCAGCAGTTCTTC	CASSRDYQQFF
TRBJ2-3	many	.	TRBV20-1	TGCAGTGCTAGCCAGACTCTAGATACGCAGTATTTT	CSASQTLDTQYF
TRBJ2-5	many	TRBD1	TRBV12-3/TRBV12-4	TGTGCCAGCAGTCCCACAGGGGGGGAGACCCAGTACTTC	CASSPTGGETQYF
TRBJ2-7	.	.	TRBV9	TGTGCCAGCAGCGTAGGGGGCAGAACCTACGAGCAGTACTTC	CASSVGGRTYEQYF
TRBJ2-1	.	.	TRBV6-6	TGTGCCAGCACCTTAATTCCGGGACAGCAGTTCTTC	CASTLIPGQQFF
TRBJ2-3	.	.	TRBV6-7	TGTGCCAGCAGTTACCAGACACCAAGCACAGATACGCAGTATTTT	CASSYQTPSTDTQYF
TRBJ2-3	.	.	TRBV12-3/TRBV12-4	TGTGCCAGCAGTGCAGTCGGAGGGGAGACAGATACGCAGTATTTT	CASSAVGGETDTQYF
TRBJ2-1	few	.	TRBV12-3/TRBV12-4	TGTGCCAGCAGCACAACGAATGAGCAGTTCTTC	CASSTTNEQFF
TRBJ1-2	.	.	TRBV5-1	TGCGCCAGCAGCTATGAAGGCTGGGGCTATGGCTACACCTTC	CASSYEGWGYGYTF
TRBJ1-5	few	.	TRBV7-8	TGTGCCAGCAGCTTATTCGGACCGGATCAGCCCCAGCATTTT	CASSLFGPDQPQHF
TRBJ2-1	.	TRBD2	TRBV12-3/TRBV12-4	TGTGCCAGCAGCCGAATAGCGGGAGGGTTGAGCAATGAGCAGTTCTTC	CASSRIAGGLSNEQFF
TRBJ1-2	few	.	TRBV7-8	TGTGCCAGCAGTTCACACCTCCGGGGCTACACCTTC	CASSSHLRGYTF
TRBJ2-1	.	.	TRBV12-3/TRBV12-4	TGTGCCAGCAGTTCAGGGTTTGAGCAGTTCTTC	CASSSGFEQFF
TRBJ2-1	.	TRBD2	TRBV12-3/TRBV12-4	TGTGCCAGCAGTTTCACCGGGACTAGTCAGTTCTTC	CASSFTGTSQFF
TRBJ1-2	many	.	TRBV6-1	TGTGCCAGCAGTCAGACAGGAGATCGGGGCTACACCTTC	CASSQTGDRGYTF
TRBJ2-4	.	TRBD1	TRBV6-1	TGTGCCAGCAGTACCTCCGGGACAGGGATTCAGTACTTC	CASSTSGTGIQYF
TRBJ1-2	.	.	TRBV4-1	TGCGCCAGCAGCCAAGATTGGAGCTATGGCTACACCTTC	CASSQDWSYGYTF
TRBJ2-1	.	TRBD2	TRBV4-3	TGCGCCAGCAGCCAGGTGGGGACTAGCGGAAACAATGAGCAGTTCTTC	CASSQVGTSGNNEQFF
TRBJ2-3	.	TRBD2	TRBV4-3	TGCGCCAGCAGCCAAAATTCTGCTGCGGGGGGCACAGATACGCAGTATTTT	CASSQNSAAGGTDTQYF
TRBJ2-6	few	.	TRBV11-2	TGTGCCAGCAGGGGGATGAGGCGCGGGGCCAACGTCCTGACTTTC	CASRGMRRGANVLTF
TRBJ1-1	few	.	TRBV18	TGTGCCAGCTCCCGGGGTGGGGCGGAGAACACTGAAGCTTTCTTT	CASSRGGAENTEAFF
TRBJ2-7	.	TRBD2	TRBV2	TGTGCCAGCAGTCCTCCCAGCGGGAGGGAGATCGAGCAGTACTTC	CASSPPSGREIEQYF
TRBJ1-1	.	.	TRBV5-1	TGCGCCAGCAGCCCCTCCCCGGATCCCACTGAAGCTTTCTTT	CASSPSPDPTEAFF
TRBJ2-7	.	.	TRBV6-2/TRBV6-3	TGTGCCAGCAGTTACGGGTTTCCCTACGAGCAGTACTTC	CASSYGFPYEQYF
TRBJ2-1	many	TRBD2	TRBV12-3/TRBV12-4	TGTGCCAGCAGGGAAGGGACTAGCGGGAGGGCATGGGAGCAGTTCTTC	CASREGTSGRAWEQFF
TRBJ2-1	once	.	TRBV5-1	TGCGCCAGCAGCTTGGCCGCTAGCGTCAACAATGAGCAGTTCTTC	CASSLAASVNNEQFF
TRBJ1-2	few	.	TRBV5-1	TGCGCCAGCAGCTTGGAGGCGGGATTAGGTGGCTACACCTTC	CASSLEAGLGGYTF
TRBJ2-3	few	.	TRBV12-3/TRBV12-4	TGTGCCAGCAGGCGAGATTTGGGGAGTCAATATACGCAGTATTTT	CASRRDLGSQYTQYF
TRBJ2-7	few	.	TRBV3-1	TGTGCCAGCAGCCAAGGACGTCTCTCCTACGAGCAGTACTTC	CASSQGRLSYEQYF
TRBJ2-1	.	.	TRBV12-3/TRBV12-4	TGTGCCAGCAGTTTATTCTCTAGCTCCTACAATGAGCAGTTCTTC	CASSLFSSSYNEQFF
TRBJ1-6	many	.	TRBV21-1	TGTGCCAGCAGCAAAGCCGCGACACTGTATAATTCACCCCTCCACTTT	CASSKAATLYNSPLHF
TRBJ2-2	.	TRBD1	TRBV20-1	TGCAGTGCTAGAGATAAGGGGACAGCGAACACCGGGGAGCTGTTTTTT	CSARDKGTANTGELFF
TRBJ2-3	.	.	TRBV5-1	TGCGCCAGCAGCTTGGCCGCAGGGGATACGCAGTATTTT	CASSLAAGDTQYF
TRBJ2-7	once	.	TRBV5-6	TGTGCCAGCACCCTTAGCAGCTTGGGCTACGAGCAGTACTTC	CASTLSSLGYEQYF
TRBJ2-5	many	TRBD1	TRBV5-1	TGTGCCAGCAGCTTAACAGGGGAAGAGACCCAGTACTTC	CASSLTGEETQYF
TRBJ2-6	.	.	TRBV10-3	TGTGCCATCAGTGACCTTAAGGGGTCGTCTGGGGCCAACGTCCTGACTTTC	CAISDLKGSSGANVLTF
TRBJ2-3	.	.	TRBV12-3/TRBV12-4	TGTGCCAGCAGGGCCCTTATAGATACGCAGTATTTT	CASRALIDTQYF
TRBJ1-2	.	.	TRBV10-3	TGTGCCATCAGTGAGTCGGGGGTTGGCTACACCTTC	CAISESGVGYTF
TRBJ2-1	.	TRBD2	TRBV6-1	TGTGCCAGCAGGGGCTCTAGCGGGGGCTCGGATGAGCAGTTCTTC	CASRGSSGGSDEQFF
TRBJ1-5	many	TRBD1	TRBV12-3/TRBV12-4	TGTGCCAGCAGTTTGGGACAGAACAATCAGCCCCAGCATTTT	CASSLGQNNQPQHF
TRBJ1-2	few	TRBD1	TRBV6-5	TGTGCCAGCAGTTACTCGAACAGGGGAGGCGGCTACACCTTC	CASSYSNRGGGYTF
TRBJ1-3	few	.	TRBV12-3/TRBV12-4	TGTGCCAGCAGTTTAAGGTTCTCTGGAAACACCATATATTTT	CASSLRFSGNTIYF
TRBJ1-6	.	TRBD1	TRBV14	TGTGCCAGCAGCCAAGGATTACAGGGGTACGTCCACTTT	CASSQGLQGYVHF
TRBJ1-1	.	.	TRBV6-1	TGTGCCAGCAGACCGGGACTCATGAACACTGAAGCTTTCTTT	CASRPGLMNTEAFF
TRBJ2-3	.	.	TRBV20-1	TGCAGTGCTCCCCGTACCACGATCACAGATACGCAGTATTTT	CSAPRTTITDTQYF
TRBJ2-7	.	.	TRBV27	TGTGCCAGCAGTTTATCCGAGAGGGAGCCCTACGAGCAGTACTTC	CASSLSEREPYEQYF
TRBJ1-2	many	TRBD1	TRBV5-1	TGCGCCAGCAGCACCGCCGGGACAGGGACTTATGGCTACACCTTC	CASSTAGTGTYGYTF
TRBJ2-7	.	.	TRBV18	TGTGCCAGCTCCGATTCGGGGGGACAAGGGGAGCAGTACTTC	CASSDSGGQGEQYF
TRBJ2-5	.	.	TRBV6-5	TGTGCCAGCAGTTACTCATATAGCCGGTTCGGGGAGACCCAGTACTTC	CASSYSYSRFGETQYF
TRBJ2-3	.	.	TRBV4-3	TGCGCCAGCAGCCAAGATCAGGGCACAGATACGCAGTATTTT	CASSQDQGTDTQYF
TRBJ2-1	few	.	TRBV6-2/TRBV6-3	TGTGCCAGCAGTTCCGCGACAGAATATCGGCCTAGGGATGAGCAGTTCTTC	CASSSATEYRPRDEQFF